The next 4 T cell receptor beta chains were all read from a single sample in a study of regulatory T cells in long-lasting Graves disease. TCR beta libraries were built with iRepertoire HTBI primers and Arm-PCR of CDR3 regions. Each CDR3 protein is one row after TCRdb ran MiXCR on the multiplex PCR reads. The sample holds about 300,000 distinct CDR3 sequences; roughly 21% are singletons and the top ten take roughly 50%. Time point noted: persistent/refractory GD, antithyroid drugs over 5 years with positive TRAb. From RNA extracted from PBMCs, the TCR library was made. Sequenced here: peripheral blood mononuclear cells (PBMCs), sampled when the disease was refractory, from a patient treated with antithyroid drugs. The receptors were gathered from a female donor with Graves disease.

This clonotype appeared a few times. The gene calls are TRBV12-3 or TRBV12-4 and TRBJ1-1; 8 bases map to TRBD1. The CDR3 contains 14 residues. With 3 bases clipped from V and 4 bases from J, the junction kept 4 bases outside the gene matches. CDR3 residues: CASSLQGAFTEAFF. The CDR3 nucleotides are TGTGCCAGCAGTTTGCAGGGGGCGTTCACTGAAGCTTTCTTT.

This clonotype was detected a few times. The V gene is TRBV28, the J gene TRBJ2-1, with D possibly being TRBD2 (5 bases). Germline loops: CDR1 MDHEN, CDR2 SYDVKM. V was pared by 0 bases and J by 5 bases, with 11 bases between. The CDR3 is 15 residues long. The CDR3 DNA is TGTGCCAGCAGTTTATGGGTGGGAGCAGACAATGAGCAGTTCTTC. Translated, it gives CASSLWVGADNEQFF.

This clonotype was observed at least ten times. V is TRBV28 and J is TRBJ2-5, with 10 bases identical to TRBD2. Trimming removed 3 bases from V and 5 bases from J; junction bases left unmatched: 6. The CDR3 is 15 residues long. The germline V gene encodes CDR1 MDHEN and CDR2 SYDVKM. The CDR3 protein is CASSFLAGEGETQYF. As DNA, the CDR3 is TGTGCCAGCAGTTTCCTAGCGGGAGAGGGGGAGACCCAGTACTTC.

This clonotype was seen at least ten times. This chain connects TRBV29-1 to TRBJ1-2; a possible D gene is TRBD1 (6 bases). This CDR3 comprises 14 residues. CDR1 is SQVTM, CDR2 ANQGSEA, per germline. Trimming removed 2 bases from V and 4 bases from J, with 14 bases in between. The CDR3 loop reads CSVEIGGAGYGYTF. DNA of the CDR3: TGCAGCGTTGAAATAGGGGGGGCAGGCTATGGCTACACCTTC. The variable domain in full, with the rest retrieved from reference TRBV29-1 and TRBJ1-2, is SAVISQKPSRDICQRGTSLTIQCQVDSQVTMMFWYRQQPGQSLTLIATANQGSEATYESGFVIDKFPISRPNLTFSTLTVSNMSPEDSSIYLCSVEIGGAGYGYTFGSGTRLTVV.